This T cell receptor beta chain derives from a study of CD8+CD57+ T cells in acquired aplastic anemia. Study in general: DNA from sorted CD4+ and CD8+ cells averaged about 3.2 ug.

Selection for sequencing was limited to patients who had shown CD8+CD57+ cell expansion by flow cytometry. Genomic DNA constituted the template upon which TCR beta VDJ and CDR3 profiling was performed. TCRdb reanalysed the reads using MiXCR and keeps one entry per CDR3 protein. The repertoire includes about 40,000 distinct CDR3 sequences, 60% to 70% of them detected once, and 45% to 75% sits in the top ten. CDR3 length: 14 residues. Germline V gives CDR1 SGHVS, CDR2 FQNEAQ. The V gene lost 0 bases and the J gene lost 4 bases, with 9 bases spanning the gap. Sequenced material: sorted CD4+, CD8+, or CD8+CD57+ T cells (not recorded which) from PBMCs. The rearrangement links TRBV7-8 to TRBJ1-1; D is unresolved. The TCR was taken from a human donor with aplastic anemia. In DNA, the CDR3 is TGTGCCAGCAGCTTAGCGGCCGTTCGCACTGAAGCTTTCTTT. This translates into CASSLAAVRTEAFF.